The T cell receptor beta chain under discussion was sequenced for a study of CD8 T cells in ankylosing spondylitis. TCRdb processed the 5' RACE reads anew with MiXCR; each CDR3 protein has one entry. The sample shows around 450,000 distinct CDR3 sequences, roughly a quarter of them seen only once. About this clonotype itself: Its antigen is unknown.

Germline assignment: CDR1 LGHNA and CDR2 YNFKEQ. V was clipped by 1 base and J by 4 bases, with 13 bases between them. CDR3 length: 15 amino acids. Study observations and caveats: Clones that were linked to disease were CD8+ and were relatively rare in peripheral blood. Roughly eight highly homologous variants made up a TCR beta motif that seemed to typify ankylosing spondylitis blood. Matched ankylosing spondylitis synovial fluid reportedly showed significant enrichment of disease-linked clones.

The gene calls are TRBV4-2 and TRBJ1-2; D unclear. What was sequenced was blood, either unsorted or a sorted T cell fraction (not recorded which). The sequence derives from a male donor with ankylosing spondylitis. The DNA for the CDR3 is TGTGCCAGCAGCCAAGGAGACACCTCCGTCTATGGCTACACCTTC. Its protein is CASSQGDTSVYGYTF.